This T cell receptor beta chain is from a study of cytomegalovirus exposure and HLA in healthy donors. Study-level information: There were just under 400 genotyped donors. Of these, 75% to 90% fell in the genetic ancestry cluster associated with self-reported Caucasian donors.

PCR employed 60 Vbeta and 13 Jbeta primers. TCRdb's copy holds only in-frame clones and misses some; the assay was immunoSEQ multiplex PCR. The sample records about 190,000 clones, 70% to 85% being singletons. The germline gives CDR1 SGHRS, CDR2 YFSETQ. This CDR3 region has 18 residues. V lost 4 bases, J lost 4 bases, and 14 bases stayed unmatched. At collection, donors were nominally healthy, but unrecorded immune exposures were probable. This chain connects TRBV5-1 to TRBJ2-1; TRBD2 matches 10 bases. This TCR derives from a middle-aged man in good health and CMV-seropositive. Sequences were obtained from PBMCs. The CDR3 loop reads CASSESGRASLYYNEQFF. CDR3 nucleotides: TGCGCCAGCAGCGAGAGCGGGAGGGCATCCCTCTATTACAATGAGCAGTTCTTC.